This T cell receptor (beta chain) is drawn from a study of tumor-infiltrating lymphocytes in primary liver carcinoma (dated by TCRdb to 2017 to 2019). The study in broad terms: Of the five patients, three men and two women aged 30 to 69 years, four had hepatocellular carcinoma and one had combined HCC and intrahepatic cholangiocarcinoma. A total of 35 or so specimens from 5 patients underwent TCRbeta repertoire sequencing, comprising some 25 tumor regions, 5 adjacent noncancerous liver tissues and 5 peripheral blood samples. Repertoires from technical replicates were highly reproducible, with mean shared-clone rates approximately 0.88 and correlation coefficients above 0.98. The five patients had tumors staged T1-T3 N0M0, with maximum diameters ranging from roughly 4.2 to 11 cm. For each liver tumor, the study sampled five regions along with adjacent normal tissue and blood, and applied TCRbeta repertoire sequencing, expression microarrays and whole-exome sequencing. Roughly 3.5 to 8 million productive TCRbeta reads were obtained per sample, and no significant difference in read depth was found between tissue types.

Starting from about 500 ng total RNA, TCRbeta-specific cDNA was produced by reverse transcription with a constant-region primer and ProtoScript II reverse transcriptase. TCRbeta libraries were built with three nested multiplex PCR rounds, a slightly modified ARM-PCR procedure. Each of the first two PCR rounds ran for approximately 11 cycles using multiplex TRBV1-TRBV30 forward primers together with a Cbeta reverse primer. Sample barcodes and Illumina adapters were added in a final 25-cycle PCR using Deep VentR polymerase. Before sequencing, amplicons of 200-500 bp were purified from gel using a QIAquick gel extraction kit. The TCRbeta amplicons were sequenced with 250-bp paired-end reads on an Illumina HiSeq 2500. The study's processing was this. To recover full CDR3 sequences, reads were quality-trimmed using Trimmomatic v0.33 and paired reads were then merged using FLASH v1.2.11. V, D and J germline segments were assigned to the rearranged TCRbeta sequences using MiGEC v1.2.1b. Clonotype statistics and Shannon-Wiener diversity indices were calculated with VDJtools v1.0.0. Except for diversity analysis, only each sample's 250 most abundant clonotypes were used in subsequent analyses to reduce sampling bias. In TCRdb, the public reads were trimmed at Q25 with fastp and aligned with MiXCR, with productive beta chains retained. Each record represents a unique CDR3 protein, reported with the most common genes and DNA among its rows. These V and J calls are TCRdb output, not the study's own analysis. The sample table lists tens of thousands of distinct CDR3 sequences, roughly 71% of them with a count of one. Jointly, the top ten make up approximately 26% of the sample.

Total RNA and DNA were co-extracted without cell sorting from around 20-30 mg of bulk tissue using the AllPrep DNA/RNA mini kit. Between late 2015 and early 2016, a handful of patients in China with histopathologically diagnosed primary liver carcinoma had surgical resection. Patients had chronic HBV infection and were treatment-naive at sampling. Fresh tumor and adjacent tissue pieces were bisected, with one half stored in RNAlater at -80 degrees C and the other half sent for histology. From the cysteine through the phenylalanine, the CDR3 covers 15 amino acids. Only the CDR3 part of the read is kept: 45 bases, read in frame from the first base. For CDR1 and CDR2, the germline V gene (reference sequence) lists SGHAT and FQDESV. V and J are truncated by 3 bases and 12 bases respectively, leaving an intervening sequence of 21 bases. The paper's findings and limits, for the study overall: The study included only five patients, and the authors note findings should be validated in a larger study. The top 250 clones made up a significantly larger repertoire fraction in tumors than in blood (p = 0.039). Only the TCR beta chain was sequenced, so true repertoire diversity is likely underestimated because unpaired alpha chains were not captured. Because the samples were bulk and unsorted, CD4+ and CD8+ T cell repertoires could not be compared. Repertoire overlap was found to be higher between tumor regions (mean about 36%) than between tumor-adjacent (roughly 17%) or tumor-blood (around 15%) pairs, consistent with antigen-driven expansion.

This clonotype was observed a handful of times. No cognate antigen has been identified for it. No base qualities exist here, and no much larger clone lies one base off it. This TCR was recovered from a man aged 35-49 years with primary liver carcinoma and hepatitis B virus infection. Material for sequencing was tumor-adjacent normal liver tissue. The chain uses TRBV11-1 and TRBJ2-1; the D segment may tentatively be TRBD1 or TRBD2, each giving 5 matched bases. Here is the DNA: TGTGCCAGCAGCTTTGAGGGACGACCCGGGGACGGGCAGTTCTTC. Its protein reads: CASSFEGRPGDGQFF.